This T cell receptor (beta chain) was sequenced for a study of cytomegalovirus exposure and HLA in healthy donors. This table comes from immunoSEQ multiplex PCR, and its TCRdb copy is limited to in-frame clones, with some not included. The data show some 150,000 clones, with approximately 90% seen just once and 4.5% held by the top ten. This clone was counted between two and nine times. This CDR3 comprises 15 residues. The germline V gene encodes CDR1 LNHDA and CDR2 SQIVND (reference sequence). V lost 7 bases, J lost 5 bases, and 7 bases stayed unmatched. The V gene is TRBV19, the J gene TRBJ2-2; 10 nucleotides agree with TRBD2. Sequenced material: PBMCs. The TCR originated in a young man in good health and CMV-seropositive. DNA for the CDR3: TGTGCCAGTACCTCCGGGGGACTAGCGACCGGGGAGCTGTTTTTT. Amino acids: CASTSGGLATGELFF.